The 19 T cell receptor beta chains below all came from one sample that was sequenced in a study of blood T cell repertoires in COVID-19 (dated by TCRdb to 2020 to 2022). The method was the immunoSEQ multiplex PCR assay. The source is immuneACCESS, and TCRdb retained only in-frame sequences with V and J called. Part of the clones is not carried over; for the studies checked, unresolved V genes explain less than half of this, and the remainder is unexplained. This sample holds roughly 400,000 clones; over 75% were observed only once. The ten biggest clones cover roughly 1.1% of the sample. The sequenced sample consisted of PBMCs or T cells enriched from blood (not recorded which). Receptors were obtained from a man aged 30-40 years who had recovered from COVID-19.

V is TRBV28 and J is TRBJ1-2; unclear D gene. The CDR3 covers 14 residues. The germline V gene encodes CDR1 MDHEN and CDR2 SYDVKM. The ends were cut back, 6 bases at V and 2 bases at J, with 13 bases in the middle. In nucleotides, the CDR3 is TGTGCCAGCAGATTAAGCGGAGAGAACTATGGCTACACCTTC. Protein sequence: CASRLSGENYGYTF.

The chain has TRBV11-2 and TRBJ1-5; D may be TRBD1 (5 bases). V was shortened by 8 bases and J by 2 bases, with 10 bases between the two germline ends. The CDR3 is 13 amino acids. Germline V gives CDR1 SGHAT, CDR2 FQNNGV. The CDR3 coding sequence is TGTGCCAGCTGCGGGGGAGGCAATCAGCCCCAGCATTTT. Its translation is CASCGGGNQPQHF.

This clone was recorded once. V is TRBV28 and J is TRBJ1-5, with a tentative D call TRBD1 (6 bases). This CDR3 contains 12 residues. Germline CDR1 reads MDHEN; CDR2 reads SYDVKM. Trimming stripped 6 bases from V and 6 bases from J, with 9 bases between. The DNA for the CDR3 is TGTGCCAGCAGACAGGGCCCTCAGCCCCAGCATTTT. Its protein product is CASRQGPQPQHF. Filled out from reference TRBV28 and TRBJ1-5, the complete variable domain reads DVKVTQSSRYLVKRTGEKVFLECVQDMDHENMFWYRQDPGLGLRLIYFSYDVKMKEKGDIPEGYSVSREKKERFSLILESASTNQTSMYLCASRQGPQPQHFGDGTRLSIL.

The rearrangement uses TRBV18 and TRBJ1-1; 8 nucleotides agree with TRBD1. This CDR3 has 13 amino acids. Germline loops: CDR1 KGHSH, CDR2 LQKENI. Unmatched junction bases numbered 4, after V lost 6 bases and J lost 4 bases. The CDR3 nucleotides read TGTGCCAGCTCTTCGGACAGGGTCACTGAAGCTTTCTTT. It is translated as CASSSDRVTEAFF.

The chain is built from TRBV5-5 and TRBJ2-2; no firm D call. The V end was cut by 2 bases, the J end by 7 bases, with 6 bases between. CDR3 length: 12 residues. CDR1 and CDR2 from the germline V gene are SGHKS and YYEKEE (reference sequence). The CDR3 loop is CASSFEYGELFF. The CDR3, as DNA: TGTGCCAGCAGCTTTGAGTACGGGGAGCTGTTTTTT.

The genes are TRBV24-1 and TRBJ2-7; TRBD1 aligns across 8 bases. V was clipped by 3 bases and J by 2 bases; unmatched bases: 2. The length of the CDR3 is 14 residues. Germline CDR1 KGHDR, CDR2 SFDVKD. The CDR3 nucleotides read TGTGCCACCAGTGATCGGACAGGGCCCTACGAGCAGTACTTC. Amino acid sequence: CATSDRTGPYEQYF.

The chain employs TRBV4-1 and TRBJ2-5; perhaps TRBD2 as D (5 bases). Germline assignment: CDR1 MGHRA and CDR2 YSYEKL. The CDR3 extends over 13 amino acids. Trimming cost V 4 bases and J 4 bases, with 10 bases left between them. The CDR3 DNA reads as TGCGCCAGCAGCCTAGGACTGGCAGAGACCCAGTACTTC. Translated, it gives CASSLGLAETQYF.

The genes are TRBV20-1 and TRBJ2-3, with a tentative D call TRBD2 (6 bases). The CDR3 sequence is 15 residues long. The germline V gene encodes CDR1 DFQATT and CDR2 SNEGSKA (reference sequence). V lost 3 bases, J lost 0 bases, and 13 bases lay in between. The DNA for the CDR3 is TGCAGTGCTAGTTTTGCGGGACTTAGCACAGATACGCAGTATTTT. Its translation: CSASFAGLSTDTQYF.

This chain uses TRBV28 with TRBJ2-7; 9 positions match TRBD2. This CDR3 comprises 16 residues. Germline-derived CDR1 and CDR2 are MDHEN and SYDVKM. V was clipped by 3 bases and J by 7 bases; unmatched bases: 13. CDR3 DNA sequence: TGTGCCAGCAGTTTGAGTACGGCTAGCGGGATTGGAGAGCAGTACTTC. Residues: CASSLSTASGIGEQYF.

The chain couples TRBV28 to TRBJ2-2, with D possibly being TRBD1 (6 bases). Germline V gives CDR1 MDHEN, CDR2 SYDVKM. The CDR3 covers 13 residues. In nucleotides, the CDR3 is TGTGCAACAGGGAAGACGAACACCGGGGAGCTGTTTTTT. Protein product: CATGKTNTGELFF.

The J gene is TRBJ2-7, the V gene TRBV27; no firm D call. Germline CDR1 is MNHEY and CDR2 is SMNVEV (reference sequence). Between the trimmed V and J ends, which lost 3 bases and 3 bases, there was a span of 9 bases. The CDR3 runs 13 residues. The CDR3, as DNA: TGTGCCAGCAGTTTTACAGCCAGCTACGAGCAGTACTTC. Translating it yields CASSFTASYEQYF.

The rearrangement joins TRBV15 to TRBJ2-3; tentative D call: TRBD1 (5 bases). CDR1 is LNHNV and CDR2 is YYDKDF in the germline V gene (reference sequence). V shed 3 bases and J shed 6 bases, with 16 bases lying between them. CDR3 length equals 15 residues. CDR3 nucleotide sequence: TGTGCCACCAGCAGCCCAAAAGGACACCAGGATACGCAGTATTTT. Encoded protein: CATSSPKGHQDTQYF.

The chain is built from TRBV27 and TRBJ2-7, with 8 bases lining up with TRBD1. CDR3 length: 17 amino acids. V was clipped by 3 bases and J by 1 base; unmatched bases: 11. CDR1 MNHEY and CDR2 SMNVEV come from the germline V gene (reference sequence). The CDR3 loop reads CASSLMAGGLLSYEQYF. The CDR3 nucleotides are TGTGCCAGCAGTTTGATGGCAGGGGGCTTGTTATCCTACGAGCAGTACTTC.

The chain uses TRBV20-1 and TRBJ2-1, with D possibly TRBD2 on 5 matching bases. Trimming took 3 bases from V and 0 from J, leaving 9 bases between them. The CDR3 sequence is 14 residues long. The V gene's germline CDR1 is DFQATT and CDR2 SNEGSKA (reference sequence). The chain's CDR3 is CSASTGSSYNEQFF. CDR3 nucleotides: TGCAGTGCTAGTACTGGGAGCTCCTACAATGAGCAGTTCTTC.

This chain joins TRBV29-1 and TRBJ2-1; 11 positions match TRBD2. The CDR3 covers 17 residues. With V trimmed by 4 bases and J by 4 bases, 12 bases remained unmatched. Germline V lookup: CDR1 SQVTM, CDR2 ANQGSEA. The DNA for the CDR3 is TGCAGCGTTGGCGGGACTAGCGGATATCGCTTTTACAATGAGCAGTTCTTC. Its protein product is CSVGGTSGYRFYNEQFF.

The J gene is TRBJ2-3, the V gene TRBV4-1, with TRBD2 matching 14 bases. This CDR3 is 17 amino acids long. Trimming took 1 base from V and 5 from J; bases not matched to a gene: 5. Germline CDR1 MGHRA, CDR2 YSYEKL. Here the CDR3 DNA reads TGCGCCAGCAGCCAAGCTAAGACTAGCGGGAGGGAAGATACGCAGTATTTT. Protein sequence: CASSQAKTSGREDTQYF.

V and J are TRBV7-9 and TRBJ2-3, with unresolved D. The V end lost 3 bases, the J end lost 3 bases, and 4 bases lay between the germline ends. Per the germline V gene, CDR1 is SEHNR and CDR2 is FQNEAQ (reference sequence). The CDR3 is 12 amino acids. The CDR3 region has the DNA TGTGCCAGCAGCTTTTTAACAGATACGCAGTATTTT. Translating it yields CASSFLTDTQYF. Full variable domain (missing parts from reference TRBV7-9 and TRBJ2-3): DTGVSQNPRHKITKRGQNVTFRCDPISEHNRLYWYRQTLGQGPEFLTYFQNEAQLEKSRLLSDRFSAERPKGSFSTLEIQRTEQGDSAMYLCASSFLTDTQYFGPGTRLTVL.

This chain links TRBV19 with TRBJ2-5; D perhaps matches TRBD1 (6 bases). Between the trimmed V and J ends, which lost 7 bases and 1 base, there was a span of 19 bases. This CDR3 has 16 amino acids. Germline V gene data show CDR1 as LNHDA and CDR2 as SQIVND (reference sequence). The CDR3 region has the DNA TGTGCCAGTACTTCCTCCTCTGACAGGACCCAAGAGACCCAGTACTTC. Protein sequence: CASTSSSDRTQETQYF.

The rearrangement links TRBV13 to TRBJ2-3; 9 nucleotides line up with TRBD2. The ends lost 5 bases at V and 4 bases at J; junction bases unmatched: 10. Germline assignment: CDR1 PRHDT and CDR2 FYEKMQ (reference sequence). This CDR3 comprises 16 residues. CDR3 DNA sequence: TGTGCCAGCAGCGTGACTAGCGGAGGAGGGGCAGATACGCAGTATTTT. It is translated as CASSVTSGGGADTQYF.